This T cell receptor (beta chain) was obtained from a study of CD8+CD57+ T cells in acquired aplastic anemia. Study details: Where healthy donors were concerned, CD4+ cells averaged about 10 million reads.

V was clipped by 6 bases and J by 5 bases, with 11 bases between them. The CDR3 totals 13 residues. The germline CDR1 and CDR2 sequences are LGHNT and FRNRAP. Concerning this clonotype: What it recognizes is unknown.

Genomic DNA acted as the template from which TCR beta VDJ combination and CDR3 sequence profiling were carried out. TCRdb reanalysed the reads using MiXCR and keeps one entry per CDR3 protein. The top ten clones hold 3.5% to 4.5% of a sample with hundreds of thousands of distinct CDR3 sequences, 55% to 70% of them seen once. Study results and limitations: No significant difference in CD8+ Simpson's diversity was found between patients and controls. The number of CD8+ CDR3 sequences shared by patients and controls was about 30.

The chain combines TRBV12-5 with TRBJ1-5; weak D call: TRBD1 (6 bases). The sequencing sample was made of sorted CD4+, CD8+, or CD8+CD57+ T cells (not recorded which) from PBMCs. This receptor was taken from a human donor in good health, serving as a control. The CDR3 sequence is CASGRQVYQPQHF. CDR3 DNA sequence: TGTGCTAGTGGGAGACAGGTTTATCAGCCCCAGCATTTT. The whole variable domain, filled in from reference TRBV12-5 and TRBJ1-5, reads DARVTQTPRHKVTEMGQEVTMRCQPILGHNTVFWYRQTMMQGLELLAYFRNRAPLDDSGMPKDRFSAEMPDATLATLKIQPSEPRDSAVYFCASGRQVYQPQHFGDGTRLSIL.